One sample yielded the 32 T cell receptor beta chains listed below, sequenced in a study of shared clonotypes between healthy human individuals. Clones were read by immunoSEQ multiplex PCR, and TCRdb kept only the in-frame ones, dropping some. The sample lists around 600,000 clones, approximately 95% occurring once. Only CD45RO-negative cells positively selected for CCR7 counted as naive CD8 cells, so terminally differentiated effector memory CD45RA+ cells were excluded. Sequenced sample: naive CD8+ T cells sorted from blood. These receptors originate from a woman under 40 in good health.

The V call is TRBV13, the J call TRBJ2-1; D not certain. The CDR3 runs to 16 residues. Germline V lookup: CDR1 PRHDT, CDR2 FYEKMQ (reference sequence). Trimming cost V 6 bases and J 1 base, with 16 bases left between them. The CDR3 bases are TGTGCCAGCAGGCCTAAAGAACTGGGATCCTACAATGAGCAGTTCTTC. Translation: CASRPKELGSYNEQFF.

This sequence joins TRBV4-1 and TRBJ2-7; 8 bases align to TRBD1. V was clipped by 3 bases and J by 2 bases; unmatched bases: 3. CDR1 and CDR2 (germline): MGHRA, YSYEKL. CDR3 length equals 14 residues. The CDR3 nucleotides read TGCGCCAGCAGCCAGGGGGACAGGACCTACGAGCAGTACTTC. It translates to CASSQGDRTYEQYF.

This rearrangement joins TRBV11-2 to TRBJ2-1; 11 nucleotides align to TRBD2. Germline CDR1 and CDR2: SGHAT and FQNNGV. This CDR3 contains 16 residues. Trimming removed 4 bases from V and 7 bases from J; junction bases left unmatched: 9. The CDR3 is CASSWDPSGRKNEQFF. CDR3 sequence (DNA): TGTGCCAGCAGCTGGGACCCTAGCGGGAGGAAAAATGAGCAGTTCTTC.

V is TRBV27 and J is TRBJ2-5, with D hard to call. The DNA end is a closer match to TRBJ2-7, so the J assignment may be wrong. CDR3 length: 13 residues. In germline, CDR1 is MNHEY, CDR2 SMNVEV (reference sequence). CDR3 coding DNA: TGTGCCAGCAGTAGCAGTGGAAACTACGAGCAGTACTTC. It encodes CASSSSGNYEQYF.

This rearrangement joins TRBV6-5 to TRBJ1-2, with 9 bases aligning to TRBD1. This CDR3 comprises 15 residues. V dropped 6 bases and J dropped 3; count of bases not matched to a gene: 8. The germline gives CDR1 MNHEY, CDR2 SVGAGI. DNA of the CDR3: TGTGCCAGCAGAGTTTACAGGGGGCAGGACTATGGCTACACCTTC. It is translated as CASRVYRGQDYGYTF.

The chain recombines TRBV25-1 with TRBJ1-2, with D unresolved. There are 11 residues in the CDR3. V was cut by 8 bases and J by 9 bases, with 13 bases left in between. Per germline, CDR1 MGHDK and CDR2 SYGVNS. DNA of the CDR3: TGTGCCAGCGAAGGACCGGGAAGCTACACCTTC. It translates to CASEGPGSYTF.

Written as DNA, the CDR3 is TGTGCCAGCAGTTCGTCTGAGCAGTTCTTC. Its protein product is CASSSSEQFF. The chain links TRBV25-1 to TRBJ2-1; D gene uncertain. This CDR3 has 10 amino acids. V lost 5 bases, J lost 9 bases, and 5 bases lay in between. From germline, CDR1 is MGHDK and CDR2 SYGVNS.

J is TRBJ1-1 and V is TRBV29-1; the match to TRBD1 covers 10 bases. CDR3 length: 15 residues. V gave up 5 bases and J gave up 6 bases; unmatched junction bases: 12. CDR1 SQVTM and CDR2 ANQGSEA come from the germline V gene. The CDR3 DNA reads TGCAGCGTTCGGACAGGGGGAATAGGAGACGCTGAAGCTTTCTTT. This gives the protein CSVRTGGIGDAEAFF.

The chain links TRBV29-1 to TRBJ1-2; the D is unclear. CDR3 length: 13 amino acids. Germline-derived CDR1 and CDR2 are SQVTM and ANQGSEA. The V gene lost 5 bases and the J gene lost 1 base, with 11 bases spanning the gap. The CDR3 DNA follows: TGCAGCGTTCGACCGCTAGATAACTATGGCTACACCTTC. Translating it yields CSVRPLDNYGYTF.

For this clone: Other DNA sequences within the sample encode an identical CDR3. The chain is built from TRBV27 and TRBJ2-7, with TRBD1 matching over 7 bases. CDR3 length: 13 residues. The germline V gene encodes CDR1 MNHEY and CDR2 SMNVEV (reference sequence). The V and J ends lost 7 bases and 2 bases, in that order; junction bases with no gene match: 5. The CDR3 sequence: CASKEGTAYEQYF. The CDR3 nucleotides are TGTGCCAGCAAAGAGGGGACAGCCTACGAGCAGTACTTC.

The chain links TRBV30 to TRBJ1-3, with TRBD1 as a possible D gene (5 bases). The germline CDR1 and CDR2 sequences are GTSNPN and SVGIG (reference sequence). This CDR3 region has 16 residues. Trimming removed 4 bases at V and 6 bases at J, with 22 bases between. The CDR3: CAWTGTGGAWVNTIYF. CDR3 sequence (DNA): TGTGCCTGGACCGGTACTGGGGGTGCCTGGGTAAACACCATATATTTT.

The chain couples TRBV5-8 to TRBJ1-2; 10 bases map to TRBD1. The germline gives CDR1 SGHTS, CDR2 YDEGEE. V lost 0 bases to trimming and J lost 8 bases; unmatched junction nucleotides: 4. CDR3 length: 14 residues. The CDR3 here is CASSLAGTGEGYTF. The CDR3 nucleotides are TGTGCCAGCAGCTTGGCCGGGACAGGGGAGGGCTACACCTTC.

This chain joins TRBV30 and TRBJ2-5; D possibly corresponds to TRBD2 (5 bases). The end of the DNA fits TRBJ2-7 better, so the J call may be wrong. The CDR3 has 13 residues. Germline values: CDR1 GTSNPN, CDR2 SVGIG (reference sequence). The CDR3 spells CAWSVHGNNEQYF. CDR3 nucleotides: TGTGCCTGGAGTGTACACGGGAATAACGAGCAGTACTTC.

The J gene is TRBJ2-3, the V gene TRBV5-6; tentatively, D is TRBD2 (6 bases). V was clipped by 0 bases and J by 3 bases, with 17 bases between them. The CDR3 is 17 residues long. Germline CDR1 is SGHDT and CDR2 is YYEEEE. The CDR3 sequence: CASSLAVEDGGTDTQYF. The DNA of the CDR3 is TGTGCCAGCAGCTTGGCCGTTGAGGACGGGGGTACAGATACGCAGTATTTT. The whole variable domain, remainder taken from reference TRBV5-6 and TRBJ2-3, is DAGVTQSPTHLIKTRGQQVTLRCSPKSGHDTVSWYQQALGQGPQFIFQYYEEEERQRGNFPDRFSGHQFPNYSSELNVNALLLGDSALYLCASSLAVEDGGTDTQYFGPGTRLTVL.

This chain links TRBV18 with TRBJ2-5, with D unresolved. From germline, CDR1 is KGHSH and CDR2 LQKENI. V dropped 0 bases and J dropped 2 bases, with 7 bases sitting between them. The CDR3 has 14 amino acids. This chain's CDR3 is CASSPPVRQETQYF. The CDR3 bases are TGTGCCAGCTCACCACCTGTCAGACAAGAGACCCAGTACTTC.

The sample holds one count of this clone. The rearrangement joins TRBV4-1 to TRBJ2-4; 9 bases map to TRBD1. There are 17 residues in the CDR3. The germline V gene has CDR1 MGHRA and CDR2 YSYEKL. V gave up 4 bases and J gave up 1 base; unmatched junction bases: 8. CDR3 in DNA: TGCGCCAGCAGCCTAGGACGGACAGGGGCGGCCAAAAACATTCAGTACTTC. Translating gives CASSLGRTGAAKNIQYF.

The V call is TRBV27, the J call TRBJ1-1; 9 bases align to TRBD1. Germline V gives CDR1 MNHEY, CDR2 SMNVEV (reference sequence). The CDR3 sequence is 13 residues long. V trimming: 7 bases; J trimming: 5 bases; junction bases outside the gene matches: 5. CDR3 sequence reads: CASNTGGRTEAFF. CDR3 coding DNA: TGTGCCAGCAATACAGGGGGCAGGACTGAAGCTTTCTTT.

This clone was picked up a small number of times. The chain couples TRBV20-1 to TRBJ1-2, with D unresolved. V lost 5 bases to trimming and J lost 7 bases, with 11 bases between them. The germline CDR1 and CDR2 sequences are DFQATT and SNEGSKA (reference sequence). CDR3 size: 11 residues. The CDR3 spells CSARWTGGYTF. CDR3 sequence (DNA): TGCAGTGCTCGATGGACGGGTGGCTACACCTTC.

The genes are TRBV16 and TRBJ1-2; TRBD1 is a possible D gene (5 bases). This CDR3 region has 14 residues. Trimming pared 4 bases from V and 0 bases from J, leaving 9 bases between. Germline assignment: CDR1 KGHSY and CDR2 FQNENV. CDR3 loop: CASSPGATNYGYTF. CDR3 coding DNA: TGTGCCAGCAGCCCCGGGGCTACTAACTATGGCTACACCTTC.

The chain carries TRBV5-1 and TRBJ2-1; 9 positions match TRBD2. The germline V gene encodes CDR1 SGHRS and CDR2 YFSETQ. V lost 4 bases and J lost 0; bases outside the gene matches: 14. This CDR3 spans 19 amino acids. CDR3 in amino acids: CASSPSGGTSLSSYNEQFF. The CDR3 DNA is TGCGCCAGCAGCCCGAGTGGGGGGACTAGCCTTAGCTCCTACAATGAGCAGTTCTTC.

CDR3 amino acids: CASSIVSGEFQPQHF. The CDR3 DNA follows: TGTGCCAGTAGTATAGTTTCAGGGGAGTTTCAGCCCCAGCATTTT. The chain employs TRBV19 and TRBJ1-5; D possibly corresponds to TRBD1 (6 bases). Germline CDR1 reads LNHDA; CDR2 reads SQIVND (reference sequence). V lost 1 base to trimming and J lost 6 bases, with 13 bases between them. CDR3 length equals 15 residues.

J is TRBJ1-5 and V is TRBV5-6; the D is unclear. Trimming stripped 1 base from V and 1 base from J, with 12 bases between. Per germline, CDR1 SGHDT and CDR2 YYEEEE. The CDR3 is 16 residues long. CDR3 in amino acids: CASSLHGKGSNQPQHF. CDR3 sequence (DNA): TGTGCCAGCAGCTTGCACGGGAAGGGAAGCAATCAGCCCCAGCATTTT.

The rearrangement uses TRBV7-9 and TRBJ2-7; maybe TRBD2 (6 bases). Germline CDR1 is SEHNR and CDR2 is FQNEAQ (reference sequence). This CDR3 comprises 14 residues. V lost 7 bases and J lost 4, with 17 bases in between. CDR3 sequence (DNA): TGTGCCAGCACCGGTCCGGGAGTAGGGTACGAGCAGTACTTC. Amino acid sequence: CASTGPGVGYEQYF.

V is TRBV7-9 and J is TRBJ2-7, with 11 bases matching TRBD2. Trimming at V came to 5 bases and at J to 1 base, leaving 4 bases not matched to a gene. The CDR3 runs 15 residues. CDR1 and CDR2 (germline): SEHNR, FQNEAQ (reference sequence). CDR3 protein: CASSVTSGSSYEQYF. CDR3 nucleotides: TGTGCCAGCAGCGTTACTAGCGGGAGTTCCTACGAGCAGTACTTC.

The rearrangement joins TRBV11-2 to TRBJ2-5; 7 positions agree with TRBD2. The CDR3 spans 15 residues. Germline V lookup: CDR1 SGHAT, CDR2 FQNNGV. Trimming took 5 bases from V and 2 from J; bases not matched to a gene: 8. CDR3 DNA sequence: TGTGCCAGCAGCCCCACCCCTAGCGGACAAGAGACCCAGTACTTC. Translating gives CASSPTPSGQETQYF. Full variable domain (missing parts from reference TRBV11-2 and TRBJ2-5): EAGVAQSPRYKIIEKRQSVAFWCNPISGHATLYWYQQILGQGPKLLIQFQNNGVVDDSQLPKDRFSAERLKGVDSTLKIQPAKLEDSAVYLCASSPTPSGQETQYFGPGTRLLVL.

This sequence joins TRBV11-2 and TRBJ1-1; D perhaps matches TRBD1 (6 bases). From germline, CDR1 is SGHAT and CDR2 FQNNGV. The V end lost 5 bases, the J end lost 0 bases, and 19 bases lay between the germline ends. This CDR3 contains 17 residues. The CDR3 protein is CASSRRGQPSLNTEAFF. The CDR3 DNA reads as TGTGCCAGCAGCAGACGGGGGCAGCCTTCCCTGAACACTGAAGCTTTCTTT.

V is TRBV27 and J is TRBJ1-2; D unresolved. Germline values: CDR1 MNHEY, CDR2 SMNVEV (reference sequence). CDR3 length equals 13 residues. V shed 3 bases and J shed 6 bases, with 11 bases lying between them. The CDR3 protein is CASSFGAAHGYTF. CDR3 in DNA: TGTGCCAGCAGTTTTGGAGCGGCCCATGGCTACACCTTC.

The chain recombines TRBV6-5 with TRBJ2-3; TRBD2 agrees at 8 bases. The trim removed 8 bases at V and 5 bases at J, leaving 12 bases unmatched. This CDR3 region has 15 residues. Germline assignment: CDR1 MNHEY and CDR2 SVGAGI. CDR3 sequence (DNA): TGTGCCAGCGGGGCGTGGCGGGAGGAGGAAGATACGCAGTATTTT. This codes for CASGAWREEEDTQYF.

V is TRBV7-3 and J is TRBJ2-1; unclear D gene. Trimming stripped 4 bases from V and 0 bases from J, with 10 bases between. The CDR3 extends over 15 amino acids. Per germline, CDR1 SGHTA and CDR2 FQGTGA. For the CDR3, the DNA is TGTGCCAGCAGCTACGACTCCAGCTCCTACAATGAGCAGTTCTTC. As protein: CASSYDSSSYNEQFF.

CDR3 DNA sequence: TGTGCCAGTAGATCCCGCGACTTGAACACCGGGGAGCTGTTTTTT. It translates to CASRSRDLNTGELFF. V usage is TRBV19 and J usage is TRBJ2-2, with D hard to call. This CDR3 comprises 15 residues. With 6 bases removed from V and 1 base from J, the gap between germline ends came to 12 bases. The V gene's germline CDR1 is LNHDA and CDR2 SQIVND (reference sequence).

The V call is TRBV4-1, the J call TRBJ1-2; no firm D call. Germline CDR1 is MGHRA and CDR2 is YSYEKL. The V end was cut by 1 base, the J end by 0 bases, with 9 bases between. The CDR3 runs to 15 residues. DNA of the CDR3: TGCGCCAGCAGCCAAGGTCCTCAGCCTAACTATGGCTACACCTTC. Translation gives CASSQGPQPNYGYTF.

CDR3 sequence (DNA): TGTGCCAGCAGCGAGGGACTAGCGGACTCCTACGAGCAGTACTTC. Translated: CASSEGLADSYEQYF. The J gene is TRBJ2-7, the V gene TRBV9; 11 bases are a match to TRBD2. The CDR3 covers 15 residues. Germline V lookup: CDR1 SGDLS, CDR2 YYNGEE. The trim removed 3 bases at V and 0 bases at J, leaving 2 bases unmatched.